These T cell receptor beta chains were read from a single sample in a study of blood T cell repertoires in COVID-19. Assay: immunoSEQ multiplex PCR; the TCRdb copy retains only in-frame clones and omits some. Of roughly 340,000 clones listed, roughly 89% are singletons. The sample was peripheral blood. The receptor set was obtained from a woman between 18 and 29 years old who had recovered from COVID-19. Both conserved end residues are part of each CDR3. The D gene is left open where the match is weak. The size entry is marked missing in some rows and otherwise reads once, few, many or a size class.

clone size | J gene | D gene | V gene | CDR3 length | CDR3 protein | CDR3 DNA
few | TRBJ1-2 | TRBD1 | TRBV6-5 | 14 | CASSRKQGNYGYTF | TGTGCCAGCAGCCGCAAACAGGGGAACTATGGCTACACCTTC
- | TRBJ1-1 | - | TRBV19 | 13 | CASSIVANTEAFF | TGTGCCAGTAGTATAGTAGCTAACACTGAAGCTTTCTTT
- | TRBJ1-3 | - | TRBV29-1 | 11 | CSGSGGNTIYF | TGCAGCGGTTCAGGGGGAAACACCATATATTTT
- | TRBJ2-1 | - | TRBV18 | 15 | CASSPPGRGHNEQFF | TGTGCCAGCTCACCACCGGGCAGAGGGCACAATGAGCAGTTCTTC
- | TRBJ1-2 | TRBD1 | TRBV30 | 14 | CAWTPDRGNYGYTF | TGTGCCTGGACCCCGGACAGGGGAAACTATGGCTACACCTTC
- | TRBJ2-1 | TRBD2 | TRBV27 | 18 | CASSVRWQNLAGRHEQFF | TGTGCCAGCAGCGTCAGGTGGCAGAACCTAGCGGGGCGCCATGAGCAGTTCTTC
- | TRBJ2-2 | TRBD2 | TRBV30 | 15 | CAWSVTSGVTGELFF | TGTGCCTGGAGTGTGACTAGCGGGGTTACCGGGGAGCTGTTTTTT
- | TRBJ2-1 | TRBD1 | TRBV27 | 15 | CASSSPGQGWDEQFF | TGTGCCAGCAGTTCCCCGGGACAGGGGTGGGATGAGCAGTTCTTC
- | TRBJ2-1 | - | TRBV7-9 | 14 | CASSLARGYNEQFF | TGTGCCAGCAGCTTAGCCCGGGGCTACAATGAGCAGTTCTTC
- | TRBJ2-1 | TRBD2 | TRBV4-3 | 17 | CASSQDTAGGPYNEQFF | TGCGCCAGCAGCCAAGATACGGCGGGAGGGCCCTACAATGAGCAGTTCTTC
- | TRBJ1-2 | TRBD1 | TRBV11-2 | 14 | CASSRQGVSYGYTF | TGTGCCAGCAGCAGACAGGGAGTCAGTTATGGCTACACCTTC
- | TRBJ1-4 | TRBD1 | TRBV24-1 | 14 | CATSDPGQYEKLFF | TGTGCCACCAGTGATCCGGGACAGTATGAAAAACTGTTTTTT
- | TRBJ2-1 | - | TRBV11-3 | 17 | CASSPLPGGSSYNEQFF | TGTGCCAGCAGCCCCCTCCCTGGTGGGAGCTCCTACAATGAGCAGTTCTTC
- | TRBJ1-1 | TRBD1 | TRBV6-5 | 13 | CASSSTTGAEAFF | TGTGCCAGCAGTTCCACCACAGGGGCTGAAGCTTTCTTT
- | TRBJ2-1 | TRBD2 | TRBV7-2 | 16 | CASSFASGRSYNEQFF | TGTGCCAGCAGCTTCGCTAGCGGACGCTCCTACAATGAGCAGTTCTTC
few | TRBJ2-2 | - | TRBV30 | 15 | CAWSTGQANTGELFF | TGTGCCTGGAGTACGGGACAAGCGAACACCGGGGAGCTGTTTTTT
- | TRBJ2-3 | - | TRBV7-6 | 15 | CASSPRAGSTDTQYF | TGTGCCAGCAGCCCCAGGGCTGGGAGCACAGATACGCAGTATTTT
once | TRBJ2-3 | TRBD2 | TRBV7-9 | 15 | CASSRTSGIPDTQYF | TGTGCCAGCAGCCGGACTAGCGGGATCCCAGATACGCAGTATTTT
- | TRBJ2-1 | - | TRBV29-1 | 10 | CSARLYEQFF | TGCAGCGCCAGACTCTACGAGCAGTTCTTC
- | TRBJ1-1 | TRBD1 | TRBV10-1 | 13 | CASREDRGTEAFF | TGCGCCAGCAGGGAGGACAGGGGGACTGAAGCTTTCTTT
- | TRBJ1-2 | TRBD1 | TRBV6-5 | 14 | CASRPSGTEYGYTF | TGTGCCAGCAGACCCTCCGGGACAGAGTATGGCTACACCTTC
- | TRBJ1-5 | - | TRBV27 | 16 | CASSPSGGDPNQPQHF | TGTGCCAGCAGTCCCAGCGGAGGGGATCCGAATCAGCCCCAGCATTTT
- | TRBJ1-2 | - | TRBV30 | 14 | CAWSASGYNYGYTF | TGTGCCTGGAGTGCCTCAGGGTATAACTATGGCTACACCTTC
once | TRBJ1-6 | - | TRBV10-3 | 15 | CAISERGSYNSPLHF | TGTGCCATCAGTGAAAGGGGATCCTATAATTCACCCCTCCACTTT
- | TRBJ1-2 | TRBD1 | TRBV6-2/TRBV6-3 | 14 | CASSPTPGGDGYTF | TGTGCCAGCAGTCCAACCCCAGGGGGAGATGGCTACACCTTC
- | TRBJ2-2 | TRBD2 | TRBV11-2 | 16 | CASSSFGRINTGELFF | TGTGCCAGCAGCAGCTTCGGGAGGATCAACACCGGGGAGCTGTTTTTT
- | TRBJ2-1 | TRBD2 | TRBV7-2 | 17 | CASSPRSTSGSYNEQFF | TGTGCCAGCAGCCCAAGATCCACTAGCGGATCCTACAATGAGCAGTTCTTC
- | TRBJ1-1 | TRBD1 | TRBV29-1 | 15 | CSVDGTGEGNTEAFF | TGCAGCGTTGACGGGACAGGGGAGGGGAACACTGAAGCTTTCTTT
- | TRBJ1-2 | TRBD1 | TRBV27 | 15 | CASSSKPTGGDGYTF | TGTGCCAGCAGTTCAAAACCAACAGGGGGGGATGGCTACACCTTC
- | TRBJ2-3 | - | TRBV11-2 | 14 | CATPPGASTDTQYF | TGTGCCACTCCCCCTGGGGCGAGCACAGATACGCAGTATTTT
- | TRBJ2-1 | TRBD2 | TRBV6-5 | 15 | CASSYWTSGSNEQFF | TGTGCCAGCAGTTATTGGACTAGCGGGAGCAATGAGCAGTTCTTC
- | TRBJ2-1 | TRBD2 | TRBV11-2 | 17 | CASSLVRTSGSYNEQFF | TGTGCCAGCAGCTTAGTCCGGACTAGCGGGAGCTACAATGAGCAGTTCTTC
- | TRBJ1-1 | - | TRBV6-5 | 15 | CASRPLGAFGTEAFF | TGTGCCAGCAGGCCGTTGGGGGCTTTCGGCACTGAAGCTTTCTTT
- | TRBJ1-1 | - | TRBV21-1 | 12 | CASPQAQGSAFF | TGTGCCAGCCCCCAGGCACAGGGTTCAGCTTTCTTT
- | TRBJ1-2 | - | TRBV9 | 14 | CASSVGQANYGYTF | TGTGCCAGCAGCGTAGGTCAGGCTAACTATGGCTACACCTTC
once | TRBJ1-2 | - | TRBV5-1 | 15 | CASSLVRPGGEGYTF | TGCGCCAGCAGCTTGGTTCGTCCCGGGGGTGAGGGCTACACCTTC
- | TRBJ1-3 | TRBD1 | TRBV6-5 | 16 | CASSYSQGARENTIYF | TGTGCCAGCAGTTACTCACAGGGGGCTCGCGAAAACACCATATATTTT
- | TRBJ2-6 | TRBD2 | TRBV7-9 | 18 | CASSTGLAGFSGANVLTF | TGTGCCAGCAGCACTGGACTAGCGGGATTCTCTGGGGCCAACGTCCTGACTTTC
- | TRBJ2-5 | - | TRBV24-1 | 15 | CATSDPSGLQETQYF | TGTGCCACCAGTGATCCATCAGGGCTCCAAGAGACCCAGTACTTC
- | TRBJ2-1 | - | TRBV10-2 | 16 | CASRGLGRRSYNEQFF | TGCGCCAGCAGGGGACTGGGGCGTCGGTCCTACAATGAGCAGTTCTTC
- | TRBJ2-2 | - | TRBV29-1 | 13 | CSGRDSHTGELFF | TGCAGCGGGAGAGACAGTCACACCGGGGAGCTGTTTTTT
once | TRBJ2-1 | TRBD2 | TRBV2 | 19 | CASSELGAGSGKEWNEQFF | TGTGCCAGCAGTGAACTGGGGGCGGGTAGCGGGAAAGAGTGGAATGAGCAGTTCTTC
- | TRBJ2-1 | TRBD2 | TRBV7-2 | 16 | CASSLDGGGSYNEQFF | TGTGCCAGCAGCTTAGATGGGGGAGGGTCCTACAATGAGCAGTTCTTC
- | TRBJ1-1 | - | TRBV13 | 14 | CATRWGGLNTEAFF | TGTGCCACCCGGTGGGGGGGGCTTAACACTGAAGCTTTCTTT
- | TRBJ2-1 | TRBD2 | TRBV9 | 17 | CASSDPGLAGSGDEQFF | TGTGCCAGCAGCGACCCGGGACTAGCGGGGAGCGGAGATGAGCAGTTCTTC
- | TRBJ1-3 | TRBD1 | TRBV7-9 | 17 | CASSRRPGQGKGNTIYF | TGTGCCAGCAGCCGACGCCCGGGACAGGGGAAAGGAAACACCATATATTTT
- | TRBJ2-5 | TRBD2 | TRBV9 | 16 | CASSPGASGPQETQYF | TGTGCCAGCAGCCCCGGGGCTAGCGGCCCTCAAGAGACCCAGTACTTC
- | TRBJ1-4 | TRBD1 | TRBV18 | 14 | CASSPDRGNEKLFF | TGTGCCAGCTCCCCAGACAGGGGGAATGAAAAACTGTTTTTT
- | TRBJ2-3 | - | TRBV11-2 | 14 | CASSPQAQGDTQYF | TGTGCCAGCAGCCCCCAGGCACAGGGAGATACGCAGTATTTT
- | TRBJ2-1 | TRBD2 | TRBV4-3 | 15 | CASSPRLASNNEQFF | TGCGCCAGCAGCCCCCGACTAGCGAGTAACAATGAGCAGTTCTTC
- | TRBJ2-3 | TRBD2 | TRBV11-3 | 17 | CASSPRLQGEGTDTQYF | TGTGCCAGCAGCCCCCGCCTCCAAGGGGAGGGGACAGATACGCAGTATTTT
few | TRBJ1-2 | - | TRBV10-3 | 12 | CAISEYGGGYTF | TGTGCCATCAGTGAGTATGGCGGCGGCTACACCTTC
- | TRBJ1-5 | TRBD1 | TRBV4-3 | 20 | CASGQGIGTGGGLEGQPQHF | TGCGCCAGCGGCCAAGGAATCGGGACAGGGGGCGGCTTAGAAGGTCAGCCCCAGCATTTT
- | TRBJ1-2 | - | TRBV7-9 | 13 | CASSLVQFEGYTF | TGTGCCAGCAGCTTAGTACAGTTCGAGGGCTACACCTTC
- | TRBJ2-5 | TRBD1 | TRBV7-9 | 14 | CASSPLTGRETQYF | TGTGCCAGCAGCCCTCTGACAGGGCGCGAGACCCAGTACTTC
- | TRBJ1-2 | TRBD1 | TRBV11-3 | 17 | CASSLGRGGQINYGYTF | TGTGCCAGCAGCTTGGGACGTGGGGGACAGATTAACTATGGCTACACCTTC
- | TRBJ1-5 | - | TRBV5-1 | 15 | CASSLAGYSNQPQHF | TGCGCCAGCAGCTTGGCGGGGTATAGCAATCAGCCCCAGCATTTT
- | TRBJ2-1 | TRBD2 | TRBV14 | 17 | CASSQEGGAGGLYEQFF | TGTGCCAGCAGCCAAGAAGGGGGGGCGGGAGGATTGTATGAGCAGTTCTTC
- | TRBJ1-1 | TRBD1 | TRBV6-2/TRBV6-3 | 18 | CASSLLPGQGSPNTEAFF | TGTGCCAGCAGTTTGCTCCCGGGACAGGGCTCGCCGAACACTGAAGCTTTCTTT